These 25 T cell receptor beta chains were sequenced from one sample in a study of cytomegalovirus exposure and HLA in healthy donors. Researchers ran the PCR with 60 Vbeta and 13 Jbeta primers. Data came from immunoSEQ multiplex PCR; TCRdb stores just in-frame clones and leaves some out. The table shows over 75,000 clones, with approximately 9% occurring only once. The sequenced sample was PBMCs. The receptors come from a man between 45 and 60 years old in good health and CMV-seropositive.

This clone was seen a few times. V and J are TRBV27 and TRBJ1-1; D is possibly TRBD1 (6 bases). Germline assignment: CDR1 MNHEY and CDR2 SMNVEV (reference sequence). Trimming took 0 bases from V and 5 from J, leaving 10 bases between them. This CDR3 comprises 14 residues. The CDR3 DNA reads as TGTGCCAGCAGTTTATCTGGGGGCTGGACTGAAGCTTTCTTT. Translation gives CASSLSGGWTEAFF.

Only a few counts were recorded for this clone. V and J are TRBV28 and TRBJ2-1; TRBD2 might be the D (7 bases). The length of the CDR3 is 15 residues. The V gene's germline CDR1 is MDHEN and CDR2 SYDVKM. V was pared by 5 bases and J by 8 bases, with 19 bases between. The CDR3 DNA reads as TGTGCCAGCAGTCTCGGGGGGCGCCTGATGGATGAGCAGTTCTTC. It codes for CASSLGGRLMDEQFF.

The chain combines TRBV7-9 with TRBJ1-2, with D perhaps matching TRBD1 (5 bases). Trimming shortened V by 0 bases and J by 2 bases, and 13 bases separated the two germline ends. The CDR3 runs 16 residues. CDR1 and CDR2 (germline): SEHNR, FQNEAQ (reference sequence). The DNA of the CDR3 is TGTGCCAGCAGCTTAGCCCTGGGGCGGCGGAACTATGGCTACACCTTC. It specifies CASSLALGRRNYGYTF.

This clone turned up a few times. The chain joins TRBV19 to TRBJ2-3; D remains ambiguous. The CDR3 has 13 residues. The germline V gene encodes CDR1 LNHDA and CDR2 SQIVND (reference sequence). The ends were cut back, 6 bases at V and 0 bases at J, with 7 bases in the middle. CDR3 bases: TGTGCCAGTAGCCTCCTTAGCACAGATACGCAGTATTTT. It is translated as CASSLLSTDTQYF.

This clone was found a few times. The V call is TRBV19, the J call TRBJ1-4, with D possibly TRBD1 on 6 matching bases. Looked up from germline, CDR1 is LNHDA and CDR2 is SQIVND (reference sequence). The germline V and J ends were trimmed by 6 bases and 5 bases, with 7 bases remaining between them. This CDR3 spans 12 amino acids. CDR3 residues: CASRGHNEKLFF. The CDR3, as DNA: TGTGCCAGTAGGGGACACAATGAAAAACTGTTTTTT.

The V and J genes are TRBV10-1 and TRBJ2-3; 7 nucleotides align to TRBD1. The CDR3 loop spans 14 amino acids. Germline V gives CDR1 WNHNN, CDR2 SYGVQD (reference sequence). With 7 bases clipped from V and 3 bases from J, the junction kept 7 bases outside the gene matches. CDR3: CASTPGTETDTQYF. As DNA, the CDR3 is TGCGCCAGCACCCCAGGGACAGAGACAGATACGCAGTATTTT.

The V call is TRBV13, the J call TRBJ1-4; D unresolved. This CDR3 region has 12 residues. The germline V gene encodes CDR1 PRHDT and CDR2 FYEKMQ (reference sequence). V was trimmed by 1 base and J by 7 bases, leaving 4 bases between them. The CDR3 loop is CASSLDSEKLFF. CDR3 bases: TGTGCCAGCAGCTTAGACAGTGAAAAACTGTTTTTT. Full variable domain (remainder filled in from reference TRBV13 and TRBJ1-4): AAGVIQSPRHLIKEKRETATLKCYPIPRHDTVYWYQQGPGQDPQFLISFYEKMQSDKGSIPDRFSAQQFSDYHSELNMSSLELGDSALYFCASSLDSEKLFFGSGTQLSVL.

The table lists this clone with a few counts. The chain recombines TRBV28 with TRBJ1-2; D perhaps matches TRBD1 (5 bases). The CDR3 totals 12 residues. The V end lost 6 bases, the J end lost 7 bases, and 12 bases lay between the germline ends. Germline lookup yields CDR1 MDHEN and CDR2 SYDVKM. For the CDR3, the DNA is TGTGCCAGCAGATCAGGGCGGGGTGGCTACACCTTC. Translating gives CASRSGRGGYTF.

The CDR3 sequence: CASRATDRVYPEAFF. The DNA for the CDR3 is TGCGCCAGCAGGGCAACGGACAGGGTATATCCTGAAGCTTTCTTT. This chain joins TRBV5-1 and TRBJ1-1; TRBD1 aligns across 8 bases. CDR1 SGHRS and CDR2 YFSETQ come from the germline V gene. The V segment lost 5 bases and the J segment 6 bases; nucleotides outside the gene matches: 12. This CDR3 contains 15 residues.

CDR3 loop: CASSPPPVGGNEQFF. The CDR3 bases are TGTGCCAGCAGTCCACCCCCCGTGGGGGGCAATGAGCAGTTCTTC. The V gene is TRBV28, the J gene TRBJ2-1; a weak D match, TRBD2 (6 bases). CDR1 and CDR2 (germline): MDHEN, SYDVKM. V lost 5 bases and J lost 6, with 17 bases in between. This CDR3 is 15 amino acids long.

The chain combines TRBV6-1 with TRBJ2-7; D perhaps matches TRBD2 (5 bases). The V and J ends lost 0 bases and 4 bases respectively, with 7 bases between them. The germline gives CDR1 MNHNS, CDR2 SASEGT. The CDR3 sequence is 13 residues long. This chain's CDR3 is CASSEAEGYEQYF. DNA for the CDR3: TGTGCCAGCAGTGAAGCAGAGGGTTACGAGCAGTACTTC.

This clone has just a few counts. This sequence joins TRBV7-8 and TRBJ2-7; D may be TRBD2 (7 bases). V shed 3 bases and J shed 4 bases, with 19 bases lying between them. The CDR3 has 16 amino acids. Germline-derived CDR1 and CDR2 are SGHVS and FQNEAQ. The CDR3 nucleotides read TGTGCCAGCAGCTTCGTGGGGGGGGCAGGGTTGTACGAGCAGTACTTC. Translation: CASSFVGGAGLYEQYF.

This clone was picked up many times. This chain uses TRBV6-1 with TRBJ2-3; TRBD2 matches 11 bases. Trimming took 8 bases from V and 2 from J; bases not matched to a gene: 3. Germline V gives CDR1 MNHNS, CDR2 SASEGT. CDR3 length: 14 amino acids. The CDR3 DNA follows: TGTGCCAGCGTAGCGGGAGGGAACACAGATACGCAGTATTTT. It is translated as CASVAGGNTDTQYF.

This chain uses TRBV5-4 with TRBJ1-1; weak D call: TRBD1 (6 bases). Trimming shortened V by 0 bases and J by 4 bases, and 10 bases separated the two germline ends. This CDR3 is built from 14 residues. Germline-derived CDR1 and CDR2 are SGHNT and YYREEE (reference sequence). CDR3 sequence (DNA): TGTGCCAGCAGCTTGGTAGGGGGAGCCACTGAAGCTTTCTTT. It codes for CASSLVGGATEAFF.

This chain links TRBV4-1 with TRBJ2-3; TRBD2 aligns across 13 bases. Germline values: CDR1 MGHRA, CDR2 YSYEKL. V trimming: 3 bases; J trimming: 2 bases; junction bases outside the gene matches: 5. This CDR3 is 17 amino acids long. The CDR3 is CASSQILAGGYTDTQYF. The CDR3 DNA reads TGCGCCAGCAGCCAGATACTAGCGGGAGGGTACACAGATACGCAGTATTTT.

The CDR3 region has the DNA TGTGCCAGCTCACCCGGGACAGTAACTCAGCCCCAGCATTTT. Amino acid sequence: CASSPGTVTQPQHF. The chain employs TRBV18 and TRBJ1-5; TRBD1 agrees at 7 bases. Unmatched junction bases numbered 5, after V lost 3 bases and J lost 6 bases. CDR3 length equals 14 residues. CDR1 KGHSH and CDR2 LQKENI come from the germline V gene.

CDR3 sequence reads: CASSRHVAGEETQYF. Here the CDR3 DNA reads TGTGCCAGCAGCCGACACGTAGCGGGAGAGGAGACCCAGTACTTC. The chain links TRBV7-3 to TRBJ2-5; 9 positions match TRBD2. Per the germline V gene, CDR1 is SGHTA and CDR2 is FQGTGA. V lost 5 bases and J lost 5; bases outside the gene matches: 9. This CDR3 is built from 15 residues.

There are a few counts of this clone. The genes are TRBV4-1 and TRBJ2-7; 10 bases are shared with TRBD2. This CDR3 is built from 15 residues. Germline V lookup: CDR1 MGHRA, CDR2 YSYEKL. J was trimmed by 10 bases and V by 0 bases; bases with no gene match: 9. The CDR3 here is CASSQDPGTSASQYF. CDR3 bases: TGCGCCAGCAGCCAAGACCCCGGGACTAGCGCCTCCCAGTACTTC.

DNA of the CDR3: TGTGCCAGCAGTGCCAGCGGGAGGGCCATTGAGCAGTTCTTC. Translating it yields CASSASGRAIEQFF. The chain links TRBV6-1 to TRBJ2-1; 10 bases line up with TRBD2. V dropped 4 bases and J dropped 9; count of bases not matched to a gene: 6. Germline V gives CDR1 MNHNS, CDR2 SASEGT. The CDR3 is made up of 14 amino acids.

There are a few counts of this clone. The chain joins TRBV6-5 to TRBJ2-1, with 12 bases matching TRBD2. Per germline, CDR1 MNHEY and CDR2 SVGAGI. After removal of 6 bases from V and 7 bases from J, the junction contained 7 bases not matched to a gene. The CDR3 is 15 amino acids. CDR3 bases: TGTGCCAGCAGGGGTATGGGACTAGCGGGTAATGAGCAGTTCTTC. Translation gives CASRGMGLAGNEQFF.

The J gene is TRBJ2-3, the V gene TRBV4-1; TRBD1 is a possible D gene (5 bases). CDR3 length equals 16 residues. The V end lost 5 bases, the J end lost 3 bases, and 18 bases lay between the germline ends. Per germline, CDR1 MGHRA and CDR2 YSYEKL. The CDR3 DNA is TGCGCCAGCAGCTTTACCTCAGGGTTAGGTACAGATACGCAGTATTTT. Amino acids: CASSFTSGLGTDTQYF.

V usage is TRBV29-1 and J usage is TRBJ2-5; 9 bases fit TRBD2. Unmatched junction bases numbered 9, after V lost 6 bases and J lost 4 bases. The CDR3 is 14 residues long. In germline, CDR1 is SQVTM, CDR2 ANQGSEA. The CDR3 spells CSVEGVAGVETQYF. The CDR3 bases are TGCAGCGTCGAGGGGGTAGCGGGAGTAGAGACCCAGTACTTC.

J is TRBJ2-3 and V is TRBV6-6, with a weak D call TRBD2 (5 bases). The CDR3 contains 14 residues. Germline V lookup: CDR1 MNHNY, CDR2 SVGAGI (reference sequence). Trimming left V 2 bases short and J 2 bases short, with 8 bases between. In DNA form, the CDR3 reads TGTGCCAGCAGTTACCCGGGAACCACAGATACGCAGTATTTT. The encoded protein is CASSYPGTTDTQYF.

The V and J genes are TRBV30 and TRBJ2-6; D might be TRBD2 (5 bases). Per the germline V gene, CDR1 is GTSNPN and CDR2 is SVGIG (reference sequence). V gave up 5 bases and J gave up 2 bases, with 13 bases separating them. The CDR3 covers 15 residues. The CDR3 sequence is CAWDPSGTGANVLTF. The CDR3 nucleotides are TGTGCCTGGGACCCCTCGGGGACTGGGGCCAACGTCCTGACTTTC.

This chain links TRBV28 with TRBJ1-1; the D is unclear. The CDR3 totals 12 residues. Trimming pared 9 bases from V and 0 bases from J, leaving 8 bases between. The germline gives CDR1 MDHEN, CDR2 SYDVKM. Written as DNA, the CDR3 is TGTGCCAGTACGCAGGTGAACACTGAAGCTTTCTTT. Protein: CASTQVNTEAFF.